This is a list of T cell receptor beta chains from one sample in a study of T cell clonotyping in hematopoietic cell transplantation. This table comes from immunoSEQ multiplex PCR, and its TCRdb copy is limited to in-frame clones, with some not included. This table holds around 15,000 clones, about two thirds found once. Sequenced material: PBMCs, taken 30 days after allogeneic stem cell transplant. These receptors were obtained from a male patient aged 45-59 years who had an allogeneic stem cell transplant from an unrelated donor, so T cells may come from the graft donor. Some clones in this sample may be carry-over from other donors' samples. CDR3s include the opening cysteine and the closing phenylalanine or tryptophan. A D gene is named only where the DNA matches it firmly. Clone size appears in some rows only: once, few, many, or a class for an expanded clone.

J	D	size	V	DNA	CDR3
TRBJ1-4	TRBD1	NA	TRBV30	TGTGCCTGGAGTGTGTCGGGGGGGACAGGGGGTGAAAAACTGTTTTTT	CAWSVSGGTGGEKLFF
TRBJ2-5	TRBD1	NA	TRBV29-1	TGCAGCGCCCCCCGGGACAGGGTCGTCGTGCAAGAGACCCAGTACTTC	CSAPRDRVVVQETQYF
TRBJ1-2	TRBD1	NA	TRBV30	TGTGCCTGGAGTGTGCCAGGGGGAGGCTACACCTTC	CAWSVPGGGYTF
TRBJ1-1	NA	few	TRBV29-1	TGCAGCGTTGAAGGGCTCAGGAATGAAGCTTTCTTT	CSVEGLRNEAFF
TRBJ1-3	NA	once	TRBV28	TGTGCCAGCAGTTTCAGGCCTGACGGTGGAAACACCATATATTTT	CASSFRPDGGNTIYF
TRBJ1-2	NA	few	TRBV4-3	TGCGCCAGCAGCCAAGATATGACAGTCTATGGCTACACCTTC	CASSQDMTVYGYTF
TRBJ1-1	NA	few	TRBV7-9	TGTGCCAGCAGCTTATTTCTCAGGGACACTGAAGCTTTCTTT	CASSLFLRDTEAFF
TRBJ1-2	TRBD1	NA	TRBV5-1	TGCGCCAGCAGCGGAGGACAGGGGACCTCTGGCTATGGCTACACCTTC	CASSGGQGTSGYGYTF
TRBJ1-2	TRBD1	few	TRBV6-5	TGTGCCAGCACCCGGACAGGGGGAGTTTATGGCTACACCTTC	CASTRTGGVYGYTF
TRBJ2-7	NA	NA	TRBV11-2	TGTGCCACCGGCGAACCCACCTACGAGCAGTACTTC	CATGEPTYEQYF
TRBJ2-1	NA	NA	TRBV30	TGTGCCTGGAGTGTAATGAACTTCAATGAGCGGTTCTTC	CAWSVMNFNERFF
TRBJ2-7	NA	NA	TRBV7-2	TGTGCCAGCAGCTTAGTCCAACAGGTCGCCGCCTACGAGCAGTACTTC	CASSLVQQVAAYEQYF
TRBJ2-4	NA	NA	TRBV19	TGTGCCAGTAGTATTACAGTAGTGACGGGGAACATTCAGTACTTC	CASSITVVTGNIQYF
TRBJ1-2	NA	NA	TRBV28	TGTGCCAGCAGTTTGTGGAACTATGGCTACACCTTC	CASSLWNYGYTF
TRBJ1-2	TRBD1	NA	TRBV30	TGTGCCTGGATCCCAGGGGGCTATAACTATGGCTACACCTTC	CAWIPGGYNYGYTF
TRBJ2-2	TRBD1	NA	TRBV5-4	TGTGCCAGCAGTGTCGGGACAGGGGCCTCCGGGGAGCTGTTTTTT	CASSVGTGASGELFF
TRBJ1-2	TRBD1	medium-sized	TRBV5-6	TGTGCCAGCAGCTGGGGACAGAACTATGGCTACACCTTC	CASSWGQNYGYTF
TRBJ1-1	NA	NA	TRBV6-5	TGTGCCAGCAGACCTCCGGGGGGCACTGAAGCTTTCTTT	CASRPPGGTEAFF
TRBJ2-5	NA	NA	TRBV7-7	TGTGCCAGCAGCGGGGCTAACAGAGGGGAGACCCAGTACTTC	CASSGANRGETQYF
TRBJ1-1	NA	NA	TRBV5-6	TGTGCCAGCAACCGTAGGGGGAACACTGAAGCTTTCTTT	CASNRRGNTEAFF
TRBJ2-1	TRBD1	few	TRBV11-2	TGTGCCAGCAGCTTCCGGGACAGGGACAATGAGCAGTTCTTC	CASSFRDRDNEQFF
TRBJ2-5	NA	NA	TRBV30	TGTGCCTGGAGTACCACACTAGAGACCCAGTACTTC	CAWSTTLETQYF
TRBJ2-3	NA	NA	TRBV6-5	TGTGCCAGCAGTTCCCACCTTGATACGCAGTATTTT	CASSSHLDTQYF
TRBJ1-2	NA	NA	TRBV7-9	TGTGCCAGCAGCATAAAGGGGGGATACTATGGCTACACCTTC	CASSIKGGYYGYTF
TRBJ2-7	NA	NA	TRBV25-1	TGTGCCAGCAGTAGGGGGGGCTCCTACGAGCAGTACTTC	CASSRGGSYEQYF
TRBJ1-4	NA	NA	TRBV6-5	TGTGCCAGCAGAGGCAGAGAAAAACTGTTTTTT	CASRGREKLFF
TRBJ1-4	NA	NA	TRBV6-6	TGTGCCAGCAGATCCGACGTCGCATCCGAAAAACTGTTTTTT	CASRSDVASEKLFF
TRBJ1-2	NA	NA	TRBV7-2	TGTGCCAGCAGTCCTTCGAGAGCTAACTATGGCTACACCTTC	CASSPSRANYGYTF
TRBJ2-2	NA	NA	TRBV6-5	TGTGCCAGCAGCAAACAGGGCAGGGAGCTGTTTTTT	CASSKQGRELFF